The 5 T cell receptor beta chains below all came from one sample that was sequenced in a study of T cell clonality in common variable immunodeficiency. Libraries were prepared by immunoSEQ multiplex PCR; TCRdb keeps only in-frame clonotypes and omits some of them. The repertoire shows 8,000 to 9,500 clones; the top ten hold less than 4%. Findings and limits, study-wide: Fewer deletions and N-nucleotide insertions were reportedly seen in common variable immunodeficiency TCR beta sequences.

Their antigen targets remain unknown. The sample comprised peripheral blood mononuclear cells. Receptors were obtained from a human donor with common variable immunodeficiency.

Regarding this clone: The read comes to an end 3 residues before the CDR3 does, leaving the germline J gene to fill in the end. The genes are TRBV7-2 and TRBJ2-7; D is possibly TRBD1 (7 bases). V was pared by 0 bases and J by 4 bases, with 10 bases between. Per germline, CDR1 SGHTA and CDR2 FQGNSA. The CDR3 contains 14 residues. This chain's CDR3 is CASSLAAGQYEQYF. The sequenced part of the CDR3 DNA is TGTGCCAGCAGCTTAGCGGCGGGACAGTACGAG.

CDR3 region: CSAPRQQGLNTEAFF. Partial CDR3 DNA: TGCAGTGCTCCACGCCAACAGGGTTTGAACACTGAA. V gene TRBV20-1 combines with J gene TRBJ1-1; tentative D call: TRBD1 (6 bases). Read sequence stops 3 residues before the CDR3 end, and the germline J gene provides the missing end. V dropped 5 bases and J dropped 0 bases, with 16 bases sitting between them. The CDR3 covers 15 residues. The germline V gene has CDR1 DFQATT and CDR2 SNEGSKA (reference sequence).

Details on this clone: The CDR3 is cut off 3 residues early in the read; its end comes from the germline J gene. This rearrangement joins TRBV7-9 to TRBJ1-2; unclear D gene. The CDR3 extends over 15 amino acids. Germline lookup yields CDR1 SEHNR and CDR2 FQNEAQ (reference sequence). The ends were cut back, 0 bases at V and 4 bases at J, with 12 bases in the middle. The CDR3 DNA, read in part, is TGTGCCAGCAGCTTAGCGGCCTCATGGGCCTATGGC. It specifies CASSLAASWAYG. The CDR3 as a whole reads CASSLAASWAYGYTF.

With regard to this clone: From the germline J gene comes the end of the CDR3, since the read stops 3 residues before it. The chain employs TRBV20-1 and TRBJ2-7, with 15 bases identical to TRBD2. Germline loops: CDR1 DFQATT, CDR2 SNEGSKA (reference sequence). The CDR3 sequence is 18 residues long. Losses at the gene ends were 3 bases for V and 4 bases for J; bases not matched to a gene: 13. The CDR3 is CSASRAPGLAGGRYEQYF. The sequenced CDR3 bases are TGCAGTGCTAGTAGAGCCCCCGGACTAGCGGGAGGGCGTTACGAG.

Comment on this clone: The read terminates 3 residues before the CDR3 end, so the remaining end is supplied by the germline J gene. V gene TRBV11-2 combines with J gene TRBJ1-4; TRBD1 aligns across 8 bases. The J segment lost 7 bases and the V segment lost 1 base, leaving 5 bases of the junction unmatched. This CDR3 spans 15 amino acids. Germline-derived CDR1 and CDR2 are SGHAT and FQNNGV. CDR3 amino acids: CASSLVTGGSEKLFF. The covered CDR3 bases are TGTGCCAGCAGCTTAGTTACAGGGGGAAGTGAAAAA.